Below, 20 T cell receptor beta chains from the same sample are listed, as sequenced in a study of CXCR3-negative and CXCR3-positive naive CD8 T cells. It was by 5' RACE with UMI labels that the TRB cDNA libraries were prepared. One entry per CDR3 protein, without DNA, is what TCRdb gives after re-calling the 5' RACE reads. With some 99,000 distinct CDR3 sequences in the sample, the ten largest clones hold 0.95% to 1.4%. Study findings and constraints: TRB CDR3 hydrophobicity was greater in CXCR3-positive naive cells than in CXCR3-negative naive cells.

These receptors have no identified antigens. Sequenced: naive CXCR3+ CD8+ T cells from blood. Subset denoted: CD45RO-CCR7+CD27+CD95- naive CD8+ T cells expressing CXCR3 (TNR3+). These receptors all stem from a human donor in good health. Some clones in this sample may be carry-over from other donors' samples.

The rearrangement links TRBV20-1 to TRBJ2-7; the TRBD2 assignment by TCRdb is unverifiable without DNA. CDR3 size: 16 residues. Germline values: CDR1 DFQATT, CDR2 SNEGSKA (reference sequence). CDR3 sequence: CSARGLTGGESYEQYF.

This chain links TRBV12-3 or TRBV12-4 with TRBJ1-5; absent DNA, TCRdb's TRBD1 call cannot be checked. The CDR3 loop spans 14 amino acids. The CDR3: CASRGQGGNQPQHF.

The rearrangement joins TRBV5-1 to TRBJ1-2; TCRdb selects TRBD1, and the lack of DNA leaves this call unchecked. CDR1 and CDR2 (germline): SGHRS, YFSETQ. The CDR3 sequence is 13 residues long. CDR3 loop: CASSSDSDYGYTF.

The chain recombines TRBV7-9 with TRBJ2-1; the D call from TCRdb, TRBD2, cannot be confirmed without DNA. The germline CDR1 and CDR2 sequences are SEHNR and FQNEAQ (reference sequence). This CDR3 contains 16 residues. This chain's CDR3 is CASSLFEREGSYEQFF. Looking up the rest from reference TRBV7-9 and TRBJ2-1 gives the full variable domain: DTGVSQNPRHKITKRGQNVTFRCDPISEHNRLYWYRQTLGQGPEFLTYFQNEAQLEKSRLLSDRFSAERPKGSFSTLEIQRTEQGDSAMYLCASSLFEREGSYEQFFGPGTRLTVL.

The chain joins TRBV5-6 to TRBJ2-7. In germline, CDR1 is SGHDT, CDR2 YYEEEE. CDR3 size: 11 residues. CDR3 residues: CASSLSSEQYF.

CDR3 region: CSVEGGVVTEAFF. The chain recombines TRBV29-1 with TRBJ1-1; TCRdb lists TRBD1, though no DNA is available to test this call. This CDR3 is 13 amino acids long. CDR1 is SQVTM and CDR2 is ANQGSEA in the germline V gene.

The V and J genes are TRBV7-9 and TRBJ2-2; TCRdb indicates TRBD1, and absent DNA this call remains unverified. The germline CDR1 and CDR2 sequences are SEHNR and FQNEAQ (reference sequence). CDR3 length: 14 residues. The CDR3 sequence is CASSLPGGLGELFF.

CDR3 sequence: CSVEDIRRFGNTIYF. V usage is TRBV29-1 and J usage is TRBJ1-3. CDR1 and CDR2 (germline): SQVTM, ANQGSEA. This CDR3 is 15 amino acids long.

The rearrangement uses TRBV9 and TRBJ2-7; the TCRdb call, TRBD2, lacks DNA for checking. The CDR3 loop spans 13 amino acids. Germline lookup yields CDR1 SGDLS and CDR2 YYNGEE. Here the CDR3 reads CASSPGPIYEQYF. Complete variable domain (other parts from reference TRBV9 and TRBJ2-7): DSGVTQTPKHLITATGQRVTLRCSPRSGDLSVYWYQQSLDQGLQFLIQYYNGEERAKGNILERFSAQQFPDLHSELNLSSLELGDSALYFCASSPGPIYEQYFGPGTRLTVT.

CDR3 residues: CSVPGQRLYEQYF. This chain links TRBV29-1 with TRBJ2-7; checking the TCRdb D call of TRBD1 is not possible without DNA. CDR1 is SQVTM and CDR2 is ANQGSEA in the germline V gene. This CDR3 has 13 amino acids.

The chain is built from TRBV29-1 and TRBJ2-7. The CDR3 is 11 residues long. Germline assignment: CDR1 SQVTM and CDR2 ANQGSEA. This CDR3 is CSVVAAYEQYF.

The V gene is TRBV28, the J gene TRBJ1-1. The germline V gene has CDR1 MDHEN and CDR2 SYDVKM. This CDR3 has 13 residues. The CDR3 loop is CASSLAGNSEAFF.

The V call is TRBV9, the J call TRBJ2-6; there is no DNA to check the TCRdb D call of TRBD1. The CDR3 is made up of 18 amino acids. Germline V gives CDR1 SGDLS, CDR2 YYNGEE. This CDR3 reads CASSVRGTEGVRANVLTF. The full variable domain, in which reference TRBV9 and TRBJ2-6 provide the parts outside the CDR3, is DSGVTQTPKHLITATGQRVTLRCSPRSGDLSVYWYQQSLDQGLQFLIQYYNGEERAKGNILERFSAQQFPDLHSELNLSSLELGDSALYFCASSVRGTEGVRANVLTFGAGSRLTVL.

J is TRBJ2-3 and V is TRBV18; TCRdb returns TRBD2, unconfirmable since there is no DNA. The germline V gene has CDR1 KGHSH and CDR2 LQKENI. CDR3 length: 15 residues. The CDR3 spells CASSPPSGGADTQYF.

V usage is TRBV7-8 and J usage is TRBJ2-7; as DNA is missing, the TRBD2 call by TCRdb cannot be tested. This CDR3 is built from 14 residues. Germline V gives CDR1 SGHVS, CDR2 FQNEAQ. Here the CDR3 reads CASRPKREAYEQYF.

J is TRBJ2-1 and V is TRBV7-9. CDR3 length equals 14 residues. CDR1 and CDR2 (germline): SEHNR, FQNEAQ (reference sequence). The CDR3 reads CASTDGGSYNEQFF.

The rearrangement uses TRBV4-3 and TRBJ2-7; TCRdb outputs TRBD1, but without DNA this stays unchecked. The CDR3 consists of 15 residues. The germline V gene has CDR1 LGHNA and CDR2 YSLEER. The CDR3 here is CASSQTGTGTNEQYF.

The chain uses TRBV11-2 and TRBJ1-2; lacking DNA, the TRBD1 call made by TCRdb goes unchecked. Germline V gene data show CDR1 as SGHAT and CDR2 as FQNNGV. CDR3 length: 13 residues. Here the CDR3 reads CASSFGTVYGYTF.

This chain connects TRBV12-3 or TRBV12-4 to TRBJ2-1; TCRdb picks TRBD1, but there is no DNA to check that call. The CDR3 loop spans 14 amino acids. This CDR3 reads CASSTTGGYNEQFF.

CDR3 in amino acids: CASSSVDGEQFF. The gene calls are TRBV7-9 and TRBJ2-1. CDR1 and CDR2 from the germline V gene are SEHNR and FQNEAQ (reference sequence). This CDR3 is built from 12 residues.